This T cell receptor beta chain was obtained from a study of vaccination effects on CD4 cells after COVID-19. For the study at large: Samples gathered post-vaccine arrived a median of 72 days past the second dose. Study findings and constraints: From healthy vaccinees, only 1 of 255 vaccine-induced clones also reacted to common cold coronaviruses.

This CDR3 spans 18 amino acids. Germline lookup yields CDR1 SGHRS and CDR2 YFSETQ. With V trimmed by 2 bases and J by 9 bases, 15 bases remained unmatched. Some clones are missing from TCRdb's copy, which holds only in-frame ones; the method was immunoSEQ multiplex PCR. The sample lists under 80,000 clones; around 73% were seen once. This clone was counted only a few times. Its antigen is still unknown. Before any sequencing was done, the ViraFEST assay used viral peptide pools to expand antigen-specific CD4+ T cells. Scientists isolated CD4+ T cells after a roughly nine-day culture period ended. Of the BNT162b2 and mRNA-1273 vaccines, participants received two doses of one or the other. Nucleocapsid antibodies stayed negative before and after vaccination, showing no earlier SARS-CoV-2 infection. The authors replaced half the medium with IL-2 medium on days 3 and 7.

The specimen was CD4+ T cells from PBMCs cultured with HCoV-229E spike peptides, collected after COVID-19 vaccination. The sequence came from a human donor who received a COVID-19 vaccine. The chain links TRBV5-1 to TRBJ1-6, with 9 positions matching TRBD1. In nucleotides, the CDR3 is TGCGCCAGCAGCTTACAGGGGGCCACGATGATAGGGGGTTCACCCCTCCACTTT. Its protein product is CASSLQGATMIGGSPLHF.